What follows are 4 T cell receptor beta chains derived from one specimen sequenced in a study of cytomegalovirus exposure and HLA in healthy donors (dated by TCRdb to the late 2010s). Libraries were made using the immunoSEQ multiplex PCR assay. For the multiplex PCR, a mixture combining 60 forward primers for TCR Vbeta segments and 13 reverse primers for TCR Jbeta segments was used. TCRdb carries this immuneACCESS record with in-frame sequences only. Its versions omit some clonotypes, under half of them owing to an unresolved V gene in the studies checked, with the rest unexplained. The sample profile shows roughly 160,000 clones; approximately 75% of them were found once. About 1.6% of the sample rests with the top ten. Sequenced material: PBMCs. The receptors originated from a girl between 5 and 17 years old in good health and CMV-seronegative.

CDR3 sequence reads: CASSLLSSGVDEQFF. CDR3 sequence (DNA): TGCGCCAGCAGCTTGTTGTCTAGCGGGGTTGATGAGCAGTTCTTC. This rearrangement joins TRBV5-1 to TRBJ2-1; 9 bases fit TRBD2. The CDR3 sequence is 15 residues long. The junction had 7 bases not matched to a gene; V was cut back by 1 base and J by 8 bases. Germline loops: CDR1 SGHRS, CDR2 YFSETQ.

The chain has TRBV29-1 and TRBJ2-1; D remains unclear. The germline CDR1 and CDR2 sequences are SQVTM and ANQGSEA. CDR3 length: 12 residues. Trimming cost V 6 bases and J 6 bases, with 12 bases left between them. The CDR3 loop reads CSVGSPGNEQFF. CDR3 bases: TGCAGCGTCGGTTCTCCGGGCAATGAGCAGTTCTTC.

V gene TRBV18 combines with J gene TRBJ1-1, with D perhaps matching TRBD1 (5 bases). The V gene's germline CDR1 is KGHSH and CDR2 LQKENI. The germline V and J ends were trimmed by 4 bases and 7 bases, with 13 bases remaining between them. CDR3 length: 13 residues. The CDR3 loop is CASSRTGNDEAFF. CDR3 coding DNA: TGTGCCAGCTCACGAACAGGCAACGATGAAGCTTTCTTT.

V usage is TRBV30 and J usage is TRBJ2-5, with D unclear. The V gene's germline CDR1 is GTSNPN and CDR2 SVGIG (reference sequence). CDR3 length equals 12 residues. The V end was cut by 2 bases, the J end by 5 bases, with 9 bases between. The CDR3 region has the DNA TGTGCCTGGAGTCCAGACTCGGAGACCCAGTACTTC. It codes for CAWSPDSETQYF.